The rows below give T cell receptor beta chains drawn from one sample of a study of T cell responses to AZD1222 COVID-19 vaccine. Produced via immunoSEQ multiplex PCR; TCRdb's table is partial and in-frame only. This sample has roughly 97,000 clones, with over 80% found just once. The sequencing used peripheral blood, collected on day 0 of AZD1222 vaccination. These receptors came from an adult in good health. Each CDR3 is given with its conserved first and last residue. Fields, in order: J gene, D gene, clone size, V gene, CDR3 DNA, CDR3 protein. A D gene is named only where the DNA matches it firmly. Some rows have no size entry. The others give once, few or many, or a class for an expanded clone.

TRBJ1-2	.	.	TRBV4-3	TGCGCCAGCAGCCAAGATCTGGGGGGGACTAACTATGGCTACACCTTC	CASSQDLGGTNYGYTF
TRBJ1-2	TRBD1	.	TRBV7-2	TGTGCCAGCAGCTTAGCCGCGGACAGGTACTATGGCTACACCTTC	CASSLAADRYYGYTF
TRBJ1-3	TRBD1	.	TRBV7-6	TGTGCCAGCAGCTTACCGTATAGTTCCCGGACAGGGGTGGGATCTGGAAACACCATATATTTT	CASSLPYSSRTGVGSGNTIYF
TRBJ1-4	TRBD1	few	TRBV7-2	TGTGCCAGCAGCTTCAGGGGGCGCTTAGGGGAAAAACTGTTTTTT	CASSFRGRLGEKLFF
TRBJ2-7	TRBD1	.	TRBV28	TGTGCCAGTCAGGCCCACGACAGGGCCCGCTACGAGCAGTACTTC	CASQAHDRARYEQYF
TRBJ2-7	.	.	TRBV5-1	TGCGCCAGCAGCTTGGACCTATACGAGCAGTACTTC	CASSLDLYEQYF
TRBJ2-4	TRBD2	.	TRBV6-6	TGTGCCAGCAGACCGGGACTATACACAGCCAAAAACATTCAGTACTTC	CASRPGLYTAKNIQYF
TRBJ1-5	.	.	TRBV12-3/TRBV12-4	TGTGCCAGCAGACCTGAGGGAAATCAGCCCCAGCATTTT	CASRPEGNQPQHF
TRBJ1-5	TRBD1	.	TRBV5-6	TGTGCCAGCAGCCCAGGGGGTCATCAGCCCCAGCATTTT	CASSPGGHQPQHF
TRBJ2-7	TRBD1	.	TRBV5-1	TGCGCCAGCAGCCCCGTCCCGGACAGGGGCGAGCAGTACTTC	CASSPVPDRGEQYF
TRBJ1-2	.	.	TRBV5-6	TGTGCCAGCAGCTCATGGGCCCTACTCTATGGCTACACCTTC	CASSSWALLYGYTF
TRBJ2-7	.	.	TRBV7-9	TGTGCCAGCAGCTTAACAGAGACCCTCTACGAGCAGTACTTC	CASSLTETLYEQYF
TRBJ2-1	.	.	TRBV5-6	TGTGCCAGCAGCTTGAGCGGCAGTGAGCAGTTCTTC	CASSLSGSEQFF
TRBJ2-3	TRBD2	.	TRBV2	TGTGCCAGCAGTGAACGAGCGGGGGGGCTAAGGGATACGCAGTATTTT	CASSERAGGLRDTQYF
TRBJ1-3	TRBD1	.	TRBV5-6	TGTGCCAGCAGAACGACAGGGGCCCCCTCTGGAAACACCATATATTTT	CASRTTGAPSGNTIYF
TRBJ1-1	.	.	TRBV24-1	TGTGCCACCACAACCGGGACATCTAACACTGAAGCTTTCTTT	CATTTGTSNTEAFF
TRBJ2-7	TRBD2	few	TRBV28	TGTGCCAGCAGTTTTATATATCAGGGTCGGGAGGGAAGCTCCTACGAGCAGTACTTC	CASSFIYQGREGSSYEQYF
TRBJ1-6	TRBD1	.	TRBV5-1	TGCGCCAGCAGCTCGCAGGCGGACAGGGTGGCACCCCTCCACTTT	CASSSQADRVAPLHF
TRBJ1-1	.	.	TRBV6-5	TGTGCCAGCAGTTACATCGGTCCTCAGGGGGCTTTCTTT	CASSYIGPQGAFF
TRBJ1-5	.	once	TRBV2	TGTGCCAGCAGTGGGAGCAGACTCAATCAGCCCCAGCATTTT	CASSGSRLNQPQHF
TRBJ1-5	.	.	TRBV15	TGTGCCACCAGCCCGTGGGGTAATAGCAATCAGCCCCAGCATTTT	CATSPWGNSNQPQHF
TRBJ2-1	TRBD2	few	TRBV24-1	TGTGCCACCAGTGATCCCACGGGAGGGCCAGGCAATGAGCAGTTCTTC	CATSDPTGGPGNEQFF
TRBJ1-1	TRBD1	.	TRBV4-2	TGTGCCAGCAGCCGACAGGGCCCTATGAACACTGAAGCTTTCTTT	CASSRQGPMNTEAFF
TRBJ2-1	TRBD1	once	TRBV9	TGTGCCAGCAGCGCCCACCGGGACAGGATATACAATGAGCAGTTCTTC	CASSAHRDRIYNEQFF
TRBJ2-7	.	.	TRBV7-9	TGTGCCAGCAGCTTAGATTGGGGTTCCAACGAGCAGTACTTC	CASSLDWGSNEQYF
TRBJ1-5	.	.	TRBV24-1	TGTGCCACCAGTCCTCGGGGACAGCCCCAGCATTTT	CATSPRGQPQHF
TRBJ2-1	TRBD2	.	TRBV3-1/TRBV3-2	TGTGCCAGCAGCCAAGAGGGGGGACTAGCGGGAGGGCACTCCTACAATGAGCAGTTCTTC	CASSQEGGLAGGHSYNEQFF
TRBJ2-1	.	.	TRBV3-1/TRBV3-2	TGTGCCAGCCAGGGGGAGGGTCAAAAGCAGTTCTTC	CASQGEGQKQFF
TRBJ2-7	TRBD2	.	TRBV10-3	TGTGCCATCAGTGAGGCTAGCGGGGGCTCCTACGAGCAGTACTTC	CAISEASGGSYEQYF
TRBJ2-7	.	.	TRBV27	TGTGCCAGCAGTTTATCCGAGAGGTACGAGCAGTACTTC	CASSLSERYEQYF
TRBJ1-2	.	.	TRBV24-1	TGTGCCACCAGTGATTGGGGTACAGGGAATGAAGGCTACACCTTC	CATSDWGTGNEGYTF
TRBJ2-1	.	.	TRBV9	TGTGCCAGCAGCCCCCCAGTGGGGGGTCCCTACAATGAGCAGTTCTTC	CASSPPVGGPYNEQFF
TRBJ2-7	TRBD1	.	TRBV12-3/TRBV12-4	TGTGCCAGCAGGGGGGACAGGAGCTACGAGCAGTACTTC	CASRGDRSYEQYF
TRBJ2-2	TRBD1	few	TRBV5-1	TGCGCCAGCAGCTGGGACAGGACGACCGGGGAGCTGTTTTTT	CASSWDRTTGELFF
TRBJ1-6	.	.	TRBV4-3	TGCGCCAGCAGCCTAGTACAGGGTTCACCCCTCCACTTT	CASSLVQGSPLHF
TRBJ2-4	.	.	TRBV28	TGTGCCAGCAGTATCCAGGGAGGAGCCAAAAACATTCAGTACTTC	CASSIQGGAKNIQYF
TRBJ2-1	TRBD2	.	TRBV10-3	TGTGCCATCAGTGATAGCGGGAGGGCCAACAATGAGCAGTTCTTC	CAISDSGRANNEQFF
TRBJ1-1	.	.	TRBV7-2	TGTGCCAGCAGCGTACGGGGGGCTGAAGCTTTCTTT	CASSVRGAEAFF
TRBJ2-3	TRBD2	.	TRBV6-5	TGTGCCAGCAGACGCAGCGGGAGTAAAAGAGATACGCAGTATTTT	CASRRSGSKRDTQYF
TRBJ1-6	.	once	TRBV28	TGTGCCATTACAGACGGCGTACTACCCCTCCACTTT	CAITDGVLPLHF
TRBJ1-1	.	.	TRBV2	TGTGCCAGCAGTGAAGTGGGGCGGAACACTGAAGCTTTCTTT	CASSEVGRNTEAFF
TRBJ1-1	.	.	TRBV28	TGTGCCAGCAGTAAATCGAACACTGAAGCTTTCTTT	CASSKSNTEAFF
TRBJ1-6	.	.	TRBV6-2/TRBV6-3	TGTGCCAGCAGTTACGTGGCTCATTTCAATTCACCCCTCCACTTT	CASSYVAHFNSPLHF
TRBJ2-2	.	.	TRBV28	TGTGCCAGCAGTTTATATGTCGGGTCGAACACCGGGGAGCTGTTTTTT	CASSLYVGSNTGELFF
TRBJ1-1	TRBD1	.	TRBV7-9	TGTGCCAGCAGCCTCCGACAGGGGGAGAACACCGAAGCTTTCTTT	CASSLRQGENTEAFF
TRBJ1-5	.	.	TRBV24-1	TGTGCCACCAGTGACAGGCTTGGGTATCAGCCCCAGCATTTT	CATSDRLGYQPQHF
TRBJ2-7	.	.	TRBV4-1	TGCGCCAGCAGCCCTGGGACAGCGGGTACCTACGAGCAGTACTTC	CASSPGTAGTYEQYF
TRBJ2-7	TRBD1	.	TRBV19	TGTGCCACTACCCCGGGACAGGGAGTCGGCGAGCAGTACTTC	CATTPGQGVGEQYF
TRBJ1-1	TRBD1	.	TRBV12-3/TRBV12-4	TGTGCCAGCAGCCGGGGACAGACTTTTGAAGCTTTCTTT	CASSRGQTFEAFF
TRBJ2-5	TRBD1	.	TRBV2	TGTGCCAGCAGTGGGGACAGTAATCGTCAGTACTTC	CASSGDSNRQYF